The sequence of this TCR beta chain was determined in a study of T-cell reconstitution after alpha-beta-depleted transplantation in children. Unique molecular identifiers tagged the TCRbeta library. TCRdb redid the calling of the PCR reads with MiXCR, one entry per CDR3 protein. The repertoire consists of under 300,000 distinct CDR3 sequences, with 9.7% occurring once and the leading ten covering approximately 5%. This clonotype was seen many times. J gave up 3 bases and V 1 base, and 9 bases lay outside the gene matches. The CDR3 runs 17 residues. Per the germline V gene, CDR1 is SGHVS and CDR2 is FNYEAQ.

Specimen: PBMCs from the stem cell graft donor, collected from the stem cell graft. The origin of this receptor is a human donor who donated a stem cell graft to a child with SCID. The chain combines TRBV7-6 with TRBJ2-3; 8 bases line up with TRBD2. The CDR3: CASSLGAGASSTDTQYF. In DNA form, the CDR3 reads TGTGCCAGCAGCTTAGGAGCGGGGGCCTCTTCTACAGATACGCAGTATTTT.